Each of the 18 T cell receptor beta chains below was sequenced from the same sample in a study of T cells after yellow fever vaccination. A single record per CDR3 protein comes from TCRdb applying MiXCR to the 5' RACE reads. The table shows approximately 510,000 distinct CDR3 sequences, with about a fifth occurring only once. The specimen comprised PBMCs, sampled less than 25 days after the first yellow fever vaccination. These receptors were obtained from a man aged 18 to 30 who received the YFV17D yellow fever vaccine.

The genes are TRBV7-2 and TRBJ1-4; D is possibly TRBD1 (6 bases). The ends were cut back, 1 base at V and 6 bases at J, with 12 bases in the middle. Germline V gene lookup returns CDR1 SGHTA and CDR2 FQGNSA. The CDR3 is 15 amino acids. CDR3 bases: TGTGCCAGCAGCTTAGTTCCGGACAGAGATGAAAAACTGTTTTTT. As protein: CASSLVPDRDEKLFF.

Only a few counts were recorded for this clonotype. The chain uses TRBV5-1 and TRBJ2-1; 7 nucleotides match TRBD2. V was clipped by 0 bases and J by 7 bases; unmatched bases: 10. From germline, CDR1 is SGHRS and CDR2 YFSETQ. The CDR3 extends over 16 amino acids. The CDR3 DNA sequence: TGCGCCAGCAGCTTGGGTTTGAGACTAGCCGGTAATGAGCAGTTCTTC. Translating gives CASSLGLRLAGNEQFF.

The gene calls are TRBV7-2 and TRBJ1-4, with TRBD1 matching 8 bases. The CDR3 is made up of 14 amino acids. Germline assignment: CDR1 SGHTA and CDR2 FQGNSA. V was pared by 1 base and J by 8 bases, with 3 bases of the junction left unmatched. The CDR3 sequence is CASSLGQGREKLFF. Here the CDR3 DNA reads TGTGCCAGCAGCTTAGGACAGGGGCGAGAAAAACTGTTTTTT.

This clonotype was picked up a small number of times. The gene calls are TRBV14 and TRBJ2-2; D not resolved. Looked up from germline, CDR1 is SGHDN and CDR2 is FVKESK. The CDR3 length is 18 residues. Trimming took off 2 bases at V and 1 base at J, with 17 bases between the two ends. CDR3: CASSQWVIGRGNTGELFF. The CDR3 region has the DNA TGTGCCAGCAGCCAATGGGTGATTGGCCGCGGGAACACCGGGGAGCTGTTTTTT. The full variable domain, completed using reference TRBV14 and TRBJ2-2, is EAGVTQFPSHSVIEKGQTVTLRCDPISGHDNLYWYRRVMGKEIKFLLHFVKESKQDESGMPNNRFLAERTGGTYSTLKVQPAELEDSGVYFCASSQWVIGRGNTGELFFGEGSRLTVL.

This clonotype was detected ten times or more. V gene TRBV2 combines with J gene TRBJ2-5; TRBD1 might be the D (8 bases). Trimming took off 7 bases at V and 4 bases at J, with 13 bases between the two ends. The CDR3 runs to 13 residues. Germline loops: CDR1 SNHLY, CDR2 FYNNEI. CDR3 DNA: TGTGCCAGCAAGGACAGGGAGGGAGAGACCCAGTACTTC. It yields the protein CASKDREGETQYF.

The chain is built from TRBV6-1 and TRBJ1-2, with 8 positions matching TRBD1. The CDR3 extends over 15 amino acids. V trimming: 5 bases; J trimming: 1 base; junction bases outside the gene matches: 6. The germline V gene has CDR1 MNHNS and CDR2 SASEGT. This CDR3 reads CASSPGTGLNYGYTF. In DNA form, the CDR3 reads TGTGCCAGCAGTCCAGGGACAGGTCTTAACTATGGCTACACCTTC.

This CDR3 reads CSARGRKLDEQYF. CDR3 coding DNA: TGCAGTGCTAGAGGAAGGAAGTTAGACGAGCAGTACTTC. This chain connects TRBV20-1 to TRBJ2-7; D gene unclear. V lost 1 base to trimming and J lost 5 bases, with 12 bases between them. This CDR3 is built from 13 residues. Per germline, CDR1 DFQATT and CDR2 SNEGSKA (reference sequence).

A few counts support this clonotype. This chain joins TRBV5-1 and TRBJ1-1; D is unresolved. V dropped 0 bases and J dropped 6 bases, with 18 bases sitting between them. CDR3 length: 16 amino acids. Germline V lookup: CDR1 SGHRS, CDR2 YFSETQ. The CDR3 DNA follows: TGCGCCAGCAGCTTGGGTGTAACGGCCTCTGGGTCTGAAGCTTTCTTT. This encodes CASSLGVTASGSEAFF.

This clonotype was detected only a few times. The V call is TRBV15, the J call TRBJ2-3; unclear D gene. V lost 3 bases to trimming and J lost 7 bases, with 11 bases between them. The V gene's germline CDR1 is LNHNV and CDR2 YYDKDF (reference sequence). This CDR3 comprises 13 residues. Here the CDR3 reads CATSSAGSNTQYF. For the CDR3, the DNA is TGTGCCACCAGCAGCGCAGGCAGTAATACGCAGTATTTT. The variable domain in full, with the rest retrieved from reference TRBV15 and TRBJ2-3, is DAMVIQNPRYQVTQFGKPVTLSCSQTLNHNVMYWYQQKSSQAPKLLFHYYDKDFNNEADTPDNFQSRRPNTSFCFLDIRSPGLGDTAMYLCATSSAGSNTQYFGPGTRLTVL.

This rearrangement joins TRBV11-1 to TRBJ2-1; TRBD1 or TRBD2 may be the D gene (6 bases each). Germline CDR1 SGHAT, CDR2 FQDESV (reference sequence). V was shortened by 6 bases and J by 3 bases, with 24 bases between the two germline ends. The CDR3 is 18 amino acids. In DNA, the CDR3 is TGTGCCAGCAGTCCCGGTAGGGGGGTCGGACCCCACTACAATGAGCAGTTCTTC. The encoded protein is CASSPGRGVGPHYNEQFF.

The chain combines TRBV5-1 with TRBJ2-3; no firm D call. Germline V gene lookup returns CDR1 SGHRS and CDR2 YFSETQ. V lost 4 bases to trimming and J lost 0 bases, with 9 bases between them. This CDR3 comprises 14 residues. CDR3 loop: CASSLTTSTDTQYF. DNA of the CDR3: TGCGCCAGCAGCCTTACTACTAGCACAGATACGCAGTATTTT.

In this sample, this clonotype turned up a few times. The CDR3 spells CASSLRSLATEAFF. Here the CDR3 DNA reads TGTGCCAGCAGCTTACGATCGCTGGCCACTGAAGCTTTCTTT. V is TRBV7-8 and J is TRBJ1-1, with no clear D. Germline loops: CDR1 SGHVS, CDR2 FQNEAQ. Trimming stripped 2 bases from V and 4 bases from J, with 11 bases between. The CDR3 is made up of 14 amino acids.

V is TRBV4-1 and J is TRBJ2-1; no clear D gene. V was shortened by 0 bases and J by 6 bases, with 12 bases between the two germline ends. Germline V lookup: CDR1 MGHRA, CDR2 YSYEKL. The CDR3 runs 15 residues. The CDR3 here is CASSQEPGIGNEQFF. DNA for the CDR3: TGCGCCAGCAGCCAAGAACCAGGAATAGGCAATGAGCAGTTCTTC.

This clonotype was observed a handful of times. The chain combines TRBV28 with TRBJ1-6; D is perhaps TRBD1 (6 bases). This CDR3 contains 14 residues. CDR1 is MDHEN, CDR2 SYDVKM, per germline. V shed 11 bases and J shed 7 bases, with 18 bases lying between them. The DNA of the CDR3 is TGTGCCTCCACGGGCGGGACAAGAAATTCACCCCTCCACTTT. It codes for CASTGGTRNSPLHF.

The gene calls are TRBV9 and TRBJ2-5; possibly TRBD1 for D (5 bases). CDR3 length: 15 amino acids. CDR1 SGDLS and CDR2 YYNGEE come from the germline V gene. V lost 0 bases to trimming and J lost 1 base, with 10 bases between them. The CDR3 here is CASSVGPGSQETQYF. The CDR3 DNA follows: TGTGCCAGCAGCGTAGGGCCAGGGTCCCAAGAGACCCAGTACTTC.

V is TRBV19 and J is TRBJ1-1; D unclear. The CDR3 has 13 amino acids. V shed 3 bases and J shed 1 base, with 6 bases lying between them. CDR1 is LNHDA, CDR2 SQIVND, per germline (reference sequence). The CDR3 DNA follows: TGTGCCAGTAGTATTTACAGGAACACTGAAGCTTTCTTT. This encodes CASSIYRNTEAFF.

The chain couples TRBV6-5 to TRBJ1-2, with TRBD1 as a possible D gene (5 bases). Trimming stripped 2 bases from V and 2 bases from J, with 9 bases between. Germline CDR1 and CDR2: MNHEY and SVGAGI. The CDR3 is made up of 14 amino acids. CDR3 bases: TGTGCCAGCAGTTACGGACACCCGAACTATGGCTACACCTTC. Translating gives CASSYGHPNYGYTF.

This sequence joins TRBV20-1 and TRBJ2-7; 7 nucleotides match TRBD1. CDR3 length equals 13 residues. The germline V gene has CDR1 DFQATT and CDR2 SNEGSKA (reference sequence). Trimming cost V 2 bases and J 1 base; bases outside gene matches: 2. CDR3 loop: CSARQGVSYEQYV. In DNA, the CDR3 is TGCAGTGCTAGACAGGGGGTTTCCTACGAGCAGTACGTC.